The entry below describes one TCR beta chain. The antigen is undetermined. Sequencing was performed with immunoSEQ multiplex PCR; in TCRdb, only in-frame clones are kept and a portion is missing. Counted here are approximately 97,000 clones, 90% to 95% occurring once; the ten biggest clones make up roughly 0.17%. The data were obtained in a study of graft-versus-host responses after intestinal transplantation. Germline assignment: CDR1 MDHEN and CDR2 SYDVKM. V shed 6 bases and J shed 7 bases, with 13 bases lying between them. The CDR3 extends over 13 amino acids. The chain is built from TRBV28 and TRBJ1-5; TRBD1 might be the D (5 bases). Sample: unstimulated CD4+ T cells sorted from spleen or lymph node cells, taken before transplant. This clonotype was obtained from a human donor who was the organ donor for an intestinal transplant. CDR3 sequence reads: CASSPQGSQPQHF. CDR3 sequence (DNA): TGTGCCAGCAGCCCTCAGGGCAGCCAGCCCCAGCATTTT.